These 25 T cell receptor beta chains share one sample of origin, sequenced in a study of chemoradiotherapy in HPV16-positive cancers. Only in-frame clones appear in the TCRdb table, and some are missing; sequencing was by immunoSEQ multiplex PCR. Among several thousand clones, less than 85% were seen once, and the ten largest hold roughly 9%. The material was obtained from a patient who underwent chemoradiotherapy. The receptors stem from a human donor with HPV-associated anogenital cancer.

This chain uses TRBV5-8 with TRBJ2-1; tentatively, D is TRBD1 (7 bases). This CDR3 region has 17 residues. Looked up from germline, CDR1 is SGHTS and CDR2 is YDEGEE. Trimming took off 0 bases at V and 5 bases at J, with 18 bases between the two ends. CDR3 sequence (DNA): TGTGCCAGCAGCTTGGCCTGGCCAGGGGGGCGCCACAATGAGCAGTTCTTC. Its translation is CASSLAWPGGRHNEQFF.

The V and J genes are TRBV28 and TRBJ1-1; weak D call: TRBD1 (5 bases). The V and J ends lost 4 bases and 9 bases respectively, with 12 bases between them. The CDR3 length is 12 residues. Germline V gives CDR1 MDHEN, CDR2 SYDVKM. CDR3: CASSSAGKKAFF. CDR3 bases: TGTGCCAGCAGTTCAGCAGGGAAGAAAGCTTTCTTT.

The chain carries TRBV27 and TRBJ2-7; D gene unclear. The CDR3 sequence is 15 residues long. Germline loops: CDR1 MNHEY, CDR2 SMNVEV (reference sequence). With 0 bases removed from V and 0 bases from J, the gap between germline ends came to 9 bases. CDR3 in DNA: TGTGCCAGCAGTTTATCTGGTCTCAGCTCCTACGAGCAGTACTTC. Amino acid sequence: CASSLSGLSSYEQYF.

This clone was observed a handful of times. The chain has TRBV27 and TRBJ2-5; either TRBD1 or TRBD2 may supply D (6 bases each). CDR3 size: 18 residues. Trimming pared 1 base from V and 5 bases from J, leaving 23 bases between. Per germline, CDR1 MNHEY and CDR2 SMNVEV (reference sequence). The CDR3, as DNA: TGTGCCAGCAGTTTATATCTCGGAGGGACACCTCCATGGGAGACCCAGTACTTC. It codes for CASSLYLGGTPPWETQYF.

This clone has a single count. Here the CDR3 reads CASSTTGGRNTGELFF. CDR3 bases: TGCGCCAGCAGCACCACAGGGGGCCGTAACACCGGGGAGCTGTTTTTT. V gene TRBV10-2 combines with J gene TRBJ2-2, with TRBD1 matching over 9 bases. The trim removed 6 bases at V and 2 bases at J, leaving 7 bases unmatched. CDR3 length: 16 residues. CDR1 WSHSY and CDR2 SAAADI come from the germline V gene.

The rearrangement uses TRBV5-1 and TRBJ2-2; unclear D gene. Germline-derived CDR1 and CDR2 are SGHRS and YFSETQ. V lost 3 bases and J lost 1, with 7 bases in between. The CDR3 contains 14 residues. The CDR3 spells CASSSRLNTGELFF. CDR3 coding DNA: TGCGCCAGCAGCTCCCGATTGAACACCGGGGAGCTGTTTTTT. Supplemented by reference TRBV5-1 and TRBJ2-2, the full variable domain reads KAGVTQTPRYLIKTRGQQVTLSCSPISGHRSVSWYQQTPGQGLQFLFEYFSETQRNKGNFPGRFSGRQFSNSRSEMNVSTLELGDSALYLCASSSRLNTGELFFGEGSRLTVL.

This clone occurred a few times. V and J are TRBV18 and TRBJ1-1; D gene ambiguous. The germline V gene encodes CDR1 KGHSH and CDR2 LQKENI. The CDR3 is 13 residues long. The germline V and J ends were trimmed by 0 bases and 3 bases, with 5 bases remaining between them. CDR3 nucleotides: TGTGCCAGCTCACCACCGGAGGACACTGAAGCTTTCTTT. This encodes CASSPPEDTEAFF.

V is TRBV19 and J is TRBJ1-1; tentatively, D is TRBD1 (5 bases). The ends were cut back, 2 bases at V and 4 bases at J, with 8 bases in the middle. CDR3 length: 13 residues. Germline V CDR1 and CDR2: LNHDA, SQIVND (reference sequence). The CDR3 nucleotides are TGTGCCAGTAGTATATGGGGGATCACTGAAGCTTTCTTT. It encodes CASSIWGITEAFF.

The chain joins TRBV6-6 to TRBJ2-3; 9 bases fit TRBD2. Trimming removed 6 bases from V and 2 bases from J; junction bases left unmatched: 6. Germline CDR1 is MNHNY and CDR2 is SVGAGI (reference sequence). This CDR3 has 15 residues. The CDR3 sequence is CASSPRTSVTDTQYF. CDR3 sequence (DNA): TGTGCCAGCAGCCCGAGGACTAGCGTCACAGATACGCAGTATTTT.

The chain links TRBV14 to TRBJ2-4, with a weak D call TRBD2 (7 bases). The CDR3 is 17 residues long. V lost 3 bases to trimming and J lost 3 bases, with 18 bases between them. Germline CDR1 SGHDN, CDR2 FVKESK. The CDR3 reads CASSQGGFGGLKNIQYF. The CDR3 DNA reads as TGTGCCAGCAGCCAGGGGGGATTCGGGGGGCTCAAAAACATTCAGTACTTC.

This clone appeared a few times. The chain carries TRBV28 and TRBJ2-5, with no clear D. This CDR3 has 11 amino acids. Germline values: CDR1 MDHEN, CDR2 SYDVKM. V was trimmed by 5 bases and J by 7 bases, leaving 8 bases between them. The CDR3 sequence is CASSLSGTQYF. The DNA of the CDR3 is TGTGCCAGCAGTCTAAGTGGGACCCAGTACTTC.

V usage is TRBV7-3 and J usage is TRBJ1-1, with 12 bases identical to TRBD1. The CDR3 is made up of 17 amino acids. V was clipped by 4 bases and J by 4 bases; unmatched bases: 10. The germline CDR1 and CDR2 sequences are SGHTA and FQGTGA. CDR3 bases: TGTGCCAGCAGCTCCGGGACAGGGGGCGGAGTAGGCACTGAAGCTTTCTTT. Residues: CASSSGTGGGVGTEAFF.

In its sample, this clone was seen once. The J gene is TRBJ1-1, the V gene TRBV14; no firm D call. The CDR3 contains 11 residues. The V end was cut by 2 bases, the J end by 10 bases, with 8 bases between. Germline lookup yields CDR1 SGHDN and CDR2 FVKESK. CDR3 sequence: CASSQRGVAFF. The CDR3 bases are TGTGCCAGCAGCCAACGGGGTGTAGCTTTCTTT.

The J gene is TRBJ1-6, the V gene TRBV6-4, with 9 bases matching TRBD1. After removal of 0 bases from V and 6 bases from J, the junction contained 0 bases not matched to a gene. The CDR3 loop spans 15 amino acids. The germline gives CDR1 MRHNA, CDR2 SNTAGT. CDR3: CASSDSGQGNSPLHF. In nucleotides, the CDR3 is TGTGCCAGCAGTGACTCGGGACAGGGTAATTCACCCCTCCACTTT.

V and J are TRBV5-4 and TRBJ1-4; no firm D call. The CDR3 covers 16 residues. Trimming shortened V by 4 bases and J by 3 bases, and 16 bases separated the two germline ends. CDR1 and CDR2 from the germline V gene are SGHNT and YYREEE (reference sequence). CDR3 bases: TGTGCCAGCAGCCTCGGACTGAAAGGTTCTAATGAAAAACTGTTTTTT. It yields the protein CASSLGLKGSNEKLFF.

This clone came up a few times. J is TRBJ1-3 and V is TRBV7-8; D is possibly TRBD1 (6 bases). CDR3 length: 16 amino acids. V lost 5 bases and J lost 3, with 17 bases in between. The germline V gene has CDR1 SGHVS and CDR2 FQNEAQ. The CDR3 bases are TGTGCCAGCAGCCGAATAACACAGGGTGGTGGAAACACCATATATTTT. Translation gives CASSRITQGGGNTIYF.

This clone was counted a few times. The genes are TRBV18 and TRBJ1-1, with D maybe TRBD1 (5 bases). Germline lookup yields CDR1 KGHSH and CDR2 LQKENI. V dropped 8 bases and J dropped 1 base, with 14 bases sitting between them. The CDR3 consists of 14 residues. DNA for the CDR3: TGTGCCAGCGCAGGCCAGGGAGGGAACACTGAAGCTTTCTTT. This translates into CASAGQGGNTEAFF.

The rearrangement joins TRBV7-2 to TRBJ2-1, with TRBD2 identical over 16 bases. The CDR3 spans 15 residues. CDR1 is SGHTA and CDR2 is FQGNSA in the germline V gene. V was pared by 3 bases and J by 9 bases, with 2 bases of the junction left unmatched. The CDR3 reads CASSLGLAGGTEQFF. In DNA, the CDR3 is TGTGCCAGCAGCTTGGGACTAGCGGGAGGGACTGAGCAGTTCTTC.

The chain is built from TRBV27 and TRBJ2-2; 8 nucleotides agree with TRBD2. Germline V gene sequence: CDR1 MNHEY, CDR2 SMNVEV (reference sequence). This CDR3 comprises 18 residues. J gave up 5 bases and V 6 bases, and 17 bases lay outside the gene matches. CDR3 sequence: CASSSPGQSREGTGELFF. The DNA of the CDR3 is TGTGCCAGCAGCTCACCGGGACAATCCCGGGAGGGTACCGGGGAGCTGTTTTTT.

The V call is TRBV7-9, the J call TRBJ2-6; either TRBD1 or TRBD2 may fit D (5 bases each). The CDR3 spans 18 residues. Trimming took 6 bases from V and 0 from J, leaving 18 bases between them. CDR1 and CDR2 from the germline V gene are SEHNR and FQNEAQ (reference sequence). This CDR3 is CASSVGVGHYSGANVLTF. DNA for the CDR3: TGTGCCAGCAGTGTGGGGGTTGGACACTACTCTGGGGCCAACGTCCTGACTTTC.

The chain links TRBV9 to TRBJ2-5; 7 bases are shared with TRBD2. Germline V CDR1 and CDR2: SGDLS, YYNGEE. With V trimmed by 0 bases and J by 2 bases, 7 bases remained unmatched. The CDR3 spans 16 residues. CDR3 sequence reads: CASSVVAGGRQETQYF. CDR3 bases: TGTGCCAGCAGCGTAGTTGCGGGCGGGAGACAAGAGACCCAGTACTTC.

The rearrangement links TRBV27 to TRBJ1-2; D remains ambiguous. The V gene lost 8 bases and the J gene lost 4 bases, with 11 bases spanning the gap. The CDR3 sequence is 12 residues long. CDR1 and CDR2 (germline): MNHEY, SMNVEV (reference sequence). This chain's CDR3 is CASGLLGYGYTF. Here the CDR3 DNA reads TGTGCCAGCGGCCTCTTAGGCTATGGCTACACCTTC.

This chain joins TRBV19 and TRBJ2-2, with D uncertain. V was cut by 7 bases and J by 1 base, with 7 bases left in between. Germline V gene data show CDR1 as LNHDA and CDR2 as SQIVND (reference sequence). CDR3 length equals 13 residues. CDR3 protein: CASTDGNTGELFF. The CDR3 DNA reads as TGTGCCAGTACCGACGGGAACACCGGGGAGCTGTTTTTT.

The gene calls are TRBV7-9 and TRBJ2-1, with D tentatively TRBD2 (5 bases). From germline, CDR1 is SEHNR and CDR2 FQNEAQ (reference sequence). The V gene lost 5 bases and the J gene lost 0 bases, with 17 bases spanning the gap. CDR3 length: 17 residues. The CDR3 reads CASSGGLDMSSYNEQFF. The CDR3 DNA is TGTGCCAGCAGCGGTGGACTGGATATGAGCTCCTACAATGAGCAGTTCTTC.

This clone has a handful of counts. The rearrangement joins TRBV6-5 to TRBJ1-2; D uncertain. CDR1 is MNHEY and CDR2 is SVGAGI in the germline V gene. The CDR3 runs to 15 residues. V dropped 0 bases and J dropped 4 bases, with 12 bases sitting between them. The CDR3, as DNA: TGTGCCAGCAGTTACTCGCCTGAGGTCCTCTATGGCTACACCTTC. Protein product: CASSYSPEVLYGYTF.